This passage covers 14 T cell receptor beta chains from one sample sequenced in a study of CD8 T cells in Susac syndrome. Reverse transcription used roughly 0.5 to 1 ug RNA and random hexamers. One entry per CDR3 protein, called by TCRdb with MiXCR from the immunoSEQ multiplex PCR reads. The table includes around 200,000 distinct CDR3 sequences, under 97% detected once. Sequencing was carried out using CD4+ T cells from PBMCs. These receptors all stem from a human donor with multiple sclerosis.

This chain joins TRBV5-1 and TRBJ2-3; D is ambiguous. Trimming took off 4 bases at V and 0 bases at J, with 9 bases between the two ends. Germline V gene data show CDR1 as SGHRS and CDR2 as YFSETQ. CDR3 length equals 14 residues. CDR3 nucleotide sequence: TGCGCCAGCAGCGAAACTTCTAGCACAGATACGCAGTATTTT. It translates to CASSETSSTDTQYF.

The J gene is TRBJ1-1, the V gene TRBV7-9; 10 bases align to TRBD1. CDR3 length: 15 residues. Germline trimming cut 4 bases from V and 8 bases from J; bases unmatched to any gene: 10. Looked up from germline, CDR1 is SEHNR and CDR2 is FQNEAQ (reference sequence). The CDR3 bases are TGTGCCAGCAGCTCTCCCTTGGGACAGGGGATCGAAGCTTTCTTT. This translates into CASSSPLGQGIEAFF.

This clonotype was counted once. The J gene is TRBJ2-4, the V gene TRBV7-2; 9 bases map to TRBD1. J was trimmed by 7 bases and V by 0 bases; bases with no gene match: 4. From germline, CDR1 is SGHTA and CDR2 FQGNSA. This CDR3 spans 15 amino acids. Here the CDR3 reads CASSLATDRGNIQYF. The CDR3, as DNA: TGTGCCAGCAGCTTAGCCACGGACAGGGGTAACATTCAGTACTTC.

V and J are TRBV20-1 and TRBJ1-6; D might be TRBD1 (5 bases). V shed 5 bases and J shed 7 bases, with 12 bases lying between them. The CDR3 is 13 amino acids. Looked up from germline, CDR1 is DFQATT and CDR2 is SNEGSKA (reference sequence). CDR3 DNA: TGCAGTGCTGCCGGGACGGCCAATTCACCCCTCCACTTT. It encodes CSAAGTANSPLHF.

The chain is built from TRBV20-1 and TRBJ2-3; no firm D call. This CDR3 contains 15 residues. Looked up from germline, CDR1 is DFQATT and CDR2 is SNEGSKA (reference sequence). V lost 0 bases to trimming and J lost 0 bases, with 10 bases between them. The CDR3: CSARDPSRSTDTQYF. For the CDR3, the DNA is TGCAGTGCTAGAGATCCTAGTAGGAGCACAGATACGCAGTATTTT.

This chain connects TRBV11-3 to TRBJ2-1, with a weak D call TRBD1 (5 bases). Germline V gives CDR1 SGHNT, CDR2 YENEEA. Trimming pared 3 bases from V and 4 bases from J, leaving 7 bases between. The CDR3 contains 13 residues. CDR3 DNA sequence: TGTGCCAGCAGCTTCAGGGCATACAATGAGCAGTTCTTC. It encodes CASSFRAYNEQFF.

V is TRBV27 and J is TRBJ1-2; D is perhaps TRBD1 (5 bases). In germline, CDR1 is MNHEY, CDR2 SMNVEV (reference sequence). CDR3 length equals 15 residues. The V end was cut by 1 base, the J end by 5 bases, with 14 bases between. CDR3 sequence: CASSLWGQRIYGYTF. CDR3 in DNA: TGTGCCAGCAGTTTATGGGGCCAGCGCATTTATGGCTACACCTTC.

This chain connects TRBV27 to TRBJ1-6, with a possible D match to TRBD1 (5 bases). V was clipped by 4 bases and J by 10 bases, with 20 bases between them. This CDR3 has 16 residues. Germline V gene data show CDR1 as MNHEY and CDR2 as SMNVEV (reference sequence). CDR3 protein: CASSSTGPRTGSPLHF. The CDR3 DNA sequence: TGTGCCAGCAGTTCAACGGGACCGAGGACTGGATCACCCCTCCACTTT.

This clonotype was observed once. The J gene is TRBJ2-1, the V gene TRBV29-1; TRBD2 agrees at 7 bases. V trimming: 7 bases; J trimming: 0 bases; junction bases outside the gene matches: 12. Looked up from germline, CDR1 is SQVTM and CDR2 is ANQGSEA. This CDR3 comprises 16 residues. CDR3 DNA: TGCAGCGCCGAGAGCGGGGACTCAAGCTCCTACAATGAGCAGTTCTTC. This sequence encodes CSAESGDSSSYNEQFF.

This sequence joins TRBV7-2 and TRBJ2-7, with 8 bases lining up with TRBD1. The CDR3 runs 14 residues. J was trimmed by 5 bases and V by 4 bases; bases with no gene match: 7. Germline V CDR1 and CDR2: SGHTA, FQGNSA. CDR3 coding DNA: TGTGCCAGCAGCTCCTGGACAGGGAGCAACGAGCAGTACTTC. It translates to CASSSWTGSNEQYF.

The count of this clonotype is one. This chain joins TRBV3-1 and TRBJ1-5; no clear D gene. V lost 1 base and J lost 0, with 7 bases in between. CDR1 LGHDT and CDR2 YNNKEL come from the germline V gene (reference sequence). The length of the CDR3 is 15 residues. The CDR3 reads CASSQGFGSNQPQHF. The CDR3 region has the DNA TGTGCCAGCAGCCAAGGCTTTGGTAGCAATCAGCCCCAGCATTTT.

V usage is TRBV6-1 and J usage is TRBJ2-7, with D hard to call. The ends were cut back, 1 base at V and 4 bases at J, with 8 bases in the middle. Looked up from germline, CDR1 is MNHNS and CDR2 is SASEGT. The CDR3 runs 13 residues. CDR3 in DNA: TGTGCCAGCAGTGAAGGGCCCACTTACGAGCAGTACTTC. Its protein is CASSEGPTYEQYF.

The V and J genes are TRBV6-6 and TRBJ1-2; 10 bases agree with TRBD1. V lost 3 bases to trimming and J lost 3 bases; unmatched junction nucleotides: 4. Germline CDR1 reads MNHNY; CDR2 reads SVGAGI (reference sequence). This CDR3 has 15 residues. CDR3 sequence: CASSYGTGAHYGYTF. In DNA, the CDR3 is TGTGCCAGCAGTTATGGGACAGGGGCACACTATGGCTACACCTTC.

CDR3 sequence reads: CATSRVRRDVQYF. The DNA of the CDR3 is TGTGCCACCAGCAGAGTTAGGAGGGACGTGCAGTACTTC. This chain uses TRBV15 with TRBJ2-7; possibly TRBD2 for D (6 bases). CDR3 length equals 13 residues. Germline CDR1 LNHNV, CDR2 YYDKDF (reference sequence). V was trimmed by 1 base and J by 9 bases, leaving 13 bases between them.